These 22 T cell receptor beta chains share one sample of origin, sequenced in a study of OX40 agonist ivuxolimab in advanced cancers. This table comes from immunoSEQ multiplex PCR, and its TCRdb copy is limited to in-frame clones, with some not included. The sample shows some 50,000 clones, over 80% of them seen only once. This material consisted of CD4+ or CD8+ T cells sorted from blood, taken in a trial of the OX40 agonist ivuxolimab. The receptors were gathered from an adult with an advanced solid tumor such as melanoma, head and neck, liver or kidney cancer.

This rearrangement joins TRBV4-3 to TRBJ1-2; D unresolved. V was shortened by 5 bases and J by 7 bases, with 17 bases between the two germline ends. This CDR3 is built from 14 residues. The germline CDR1 and CDR2 sequences are LGHNA and YSLEER. This CDR3 reads CASSSGSVSIGYTF. The CDR3 DNA is TGCGCCAGCAGCAGCGGGAGCGTCTCTATTGGCTACACCTTC.

The chain recombines TRBV6-5 with TRBJ1-1, with D unclear. Per germline, CDR1 MNHEY and CDR2 SVGAGI. V shed 2 bases and J shed 3 bases, with 7 bases lying between them. This CDR3 is 13 amino acids long. The CDR3 nucleotides are TGTGCCAGCAGTTACCTCTCGGACACTGAAGCTTTCTTT. It encodes CASSYLSDTEAFF.

This sequence joins TRBV6-1 and TRBJ2-7; TRBD2 is a possible D gene (6 bases). Looked up from germline, CDR1 is MNHNS and CDR2 is SASEGT. The CDR3 is 13 amino acids. V lost 3 bases and J lost 3, with 9 bases in between. The CDR3 nucleotides read TGTGCCAGCAGTGACCTAGCGAGCTACGAGCAGTACTTC. It is translated as CASSDLASYEQYF.

This clone has more than one count but fewer than ten. The CDR3 is CASKGGGQGESPLHF. CDR3 coding DNA: TGTGCCAGCAAAGGTGGGGGACAGGGGGAATCACCCCTCCACTTT. The V call is TRBV19, the J call TRBJ1-6, with 11 bases lining up with TRBD1. The length of the CDR3 is 15 residues. Germline trimming cut 9 bases from V and 10 bases from J; bases unmatched to any gene: 11. Per the germline V gene, CDR1 is LNHDA and CDR2 is SQIVND (reference sequence).

The chain has TRBV5-4 and TRBJ1-2, with D perhaps TRBD1 (6 bases). With 1 base removed from V and 2 bases from J, the gap between germline ends came to 18 bases. The CDR3 consists of 17 residues. Germline CDR1 reads SGHNT; CDR2 reads YYREEE (reference sequence). Here the CDR3 reads CASSLPQGQTTNYGYTF. Here the CDR3 DNA reads TGTGCCAGCAGCTTGCCCCAAGGACAGACCACAAACTATGGCTACACCTTC.

This rearrangement joins TRBV15 to TRBJ1-2; TRBD1 agrees at 9 bases. V gave up 4 bases and J gave up 4 bases; unmatched junction bases: 4. Germline V gives CDR1 LNHNV, CDR2 YYDKDF (reference sequence). This CDR3 spans 14 amino acids. In nucleotides, the CDR3 is TGTGCCACCAGCAACCCGGGACAGGGCTATGGCTACACCTTC. Protein: CATSNPGQGYGYTF.

This chain links TRBV18 with TRBJ2-7; 8 nucleotides align to TRBD1. V shed 3 bases and J 5 bases; nucleotides not matched to a gene: 6. The V gene's germline CDR1 is KGHSH and CDR2 LQKENI. This CDR3 is 14 amino acids long. CDR3 residues: CASSPKSGGDEQYF. The CDR3 nucleotides read TGTGCCAGCTCACCCAAGTCAGGGGGCGACGAGCAGTACTTC.

This clone showed up just a few times. The CDR3: CASSLGVQGDGNSPLHF. The DNA for the CDR3 is TGCGCCAGCAGCTTGGGGGTACAGGGGGATGGGAACTCACCCCTCCACTTT. V gene TRBV5-1 combines with J gene TRBJ1-6, with 8 bases fitting TRBD1. This CDR3 has 17 amino acids. The trim removed 0 bases at V and 10 bases at J, leaving 12 bases unmatched. Germline V gene data show CDR1 as SGHRS and CDR2 as YFSETQ.

The chain joins TRBV28 to TRBJ2-1, with D possibly TRBD2 on 6 matching bases. The CDR3 is 17 amino acids. V lost 6 bases and J 4 bases, leaving 22 bases between the germline ends. From germline, CDR1 is MDHEN and CDR2 SYDVKM. The CDR3 sequence is CASRWYRDSTIYNEQFF. CDR3 coding DNA: TGTGCCAGCAGGTGGTACCGGGACTCGACGATTTACAATGAGCAGTTCTTC.

V and J are TRBV5-4 and TRBJ1-6; no definite D call. CDR1 and CDR2 (germline): SGHNT, YYREEE (reference sequence). There are 15 residues in the CDR3. The V end was cut by 4 bases, the J end by 3 bases, with 11 bases between. In DNA, the CDR3 is TGTGCCAGCAGCCAATCTCCGGTCTATAATTCACCCCTCCACTTT. The encoded protein is CASSQSPVYNSPLHF. The full variable domain, in which reference TRBV5-4 and TRBJ1-6 provide the parts outside the CDR3, is ETGVTQSPTHLIKTRGQQVTLRCSSQSGHNTVSWYQQALGQGPQFIFQYYREEENGRGNFPPRFSGLQFPNYSSELNVNALELDDSALYLCASSQSPVYNSPLHFGNGTRLTVT.

This clone turned up a few times. The chain uses TRBV7-6 and TRBJ2-7; 7 nucleotides line up with TRBD1. V dropped 4 bases and J dropped 3; count of bases not matched to a gene: 3. The CDR3 sequence is 13 residues long. CDR1 and CDR2 from the germline V gene are SGHVS and FNYEAQ. The CDR3 loop is CASSSYRGYEQYF. The CDR3 DNA follows: TGTGCCAGCAGCTCCTACAGGGGCTACGAGCAGTACTTC.

The chain carries TRBV29-1 and TRBJ2-3; no clear D. This CDR3 is 12 amino acids long. Germline lookup yields CDR1 SQVTM and CDR2 ANQGSEA. V lost 6 bases and J 4 bases, leaving 11 bases between the germline ends. The CDR3 region is CSVDKISDTQYF. The CDR3 nucleotides read TGCAGCGTCGACAAAATTTCAGATACGCAGTATTTT.

This sequence joins TRBV18 and TRBJ2-1, with a tentative D call TRBD1 (6 bases). The CDR3 spans 15 residues. CDR1 is KGHSH and CDR2 is LQKENI in the germline V gene. V lost 1 base and J lost 9, with 16 bases in between. CDR3 in amino acids: CASSPQGEGTSEQFF. The CDR3 DNA follows: TGTGCCAGCTCACCACAGGGGGAAGGGACAAGTGAGCAGTTCTTC. Full variable domain (outside the CDR3, taken from reference TRBV18 and TRBJ2-1): NAGVMQNPRHLVRRRGQEARLRCSPMKGHSHVYWYRQLPEEGLKFMVYLQKENIIDESGMPKERFSAEFPKEGPSILRIQQVVRGDSAAYFCASSPQGEGTSEQFFGPGTRLTVL.

CDR3 sequence: CASGGLAGETQYF. The CDR3 nucleotides read TGTGCCAGCGGAGGACTAGCGGGGGAGACCCAGTACTTC. The rearrangement uses TRBV2 and TRBJ2-5; 12 nucleotides agree with TRBD2. CDR1 is SNHLY, CDR2 FYNNEI, per germline. This CDR3 comprises 13 residues. V lost 8 bases, J lost 5 bases, and 3 bases stayed unmatched.

V usage is TRBV5-6 and J usage is TRBJ2-5, with TRBD1 as a possible D gene (6 bases). Looked up from germline, CDR1 is SGHDT and CDR2 is YYEEEE. V was clipped by 2 bases and J by 2 bases, with 7 bases between them. CDR3 length: 13 residues. The CDR3 DNA follows: TGTGCCAGCAGCTTCAGGGGACAAGAGACCCAGTACTTC. It encodes CASSFRGQETQYF.

The chain is built from TRBV6-5 and TRBJ2-5, with D perhaps TRBD2 (6 bases). This CDR3 is built from 13 residues. The V end lost 5 bases, the J end lost 4 bases, and 11 bases lay between the germline ends. CDR1 is MNHEY and CDR2 is SVGAGI in the germline V gene. CDR3 DNA sequence: TGTGCCAGCAGTCCCCCCGGGGGAGAGACCCAGTACTTC. Protein product: CASSPPGGETQYF.

The V call is TRBV4-1, the J call TRBJ2-2; D not resolved. This CDR3 comprises 16 residues. Trimming took off 4 bases at V and 0 bases at J, with 12 bases between the two ends. The germline V gene has CDR1 MGHRA and CDR2 YSYEKL. CDR3 in amino acids: CASSRDENANTGELFF. The CDR3 coding sequence is TGCGCCAGCAGCCGAGACGAAAACGCGAACACCGGGGAGCTGTTTTTT.

V gene TRBV7-8 combines with J gene TRBJ2-5; 8 positions agree with TRBD2. The end of the DNA is better explained by TRBJ2-7, so the J call may be wrong. Germline CDR1 reads SGHVS; CDR2 reads FQNEAQ. The CDR3 consists of 14 residues. The CDR3 region is CASSPGLAFYEQYF. In nucleotides, the CDR3 is TGTGCCAGCAGCCCTGGACTAGCATTCTACGAGCAGTACTTC.

The sample holds a few counts of this clone. The V call is TRBV7-9, the J call TRBJ1-4; D is possibly TRBD1 (6 bases). The CDR3 is 16 residues long. CDR1 and CDR2 (germline): SEHNR, FQNEAQ (reference sequence). Trimming removed 4 bases at V and 8 bases at J, with 20 bases between. The CDR3 bases are TGTGCCAGCAGCTCAGGGGTCACAGGGTCGGGGGAAAAACTGTTTTTT. Amino acid sequence: CASSSGVTGSGEKLFF.

Here the CDR3 reads CASSLNRGDEQFF. CDR3 coding DNA: TGTGCCAGCAGCTTAAATAGGGGCGATGAGCAGTTCTTC. This chain links TRBV7-2 with TRBJ2-1; TRBD1 is a possible D gene (5 bases). The CDR3 is 13 residues long. CDR1 is SGHTA, CDR2 FQGNSA, per germline. V lost 2 bases and J 8 bases, leaving 10 bases between the germline ends.

CDR3 sequence reads: CASSFGQGDTGELFF. DNA for the CDR3: TGTGCCAGCAGCTTTGGACAGGGGGACACCGGGGAGCTGTTTTTT. The chain couples TRBV7-9 to TRBJ2-2; TRBD1 matches 10 bases. V lost 3 bases, J lost 3 bases, and 1 base stayed unmatched. Germline V CDR1 and CDR2: SEHNR, FQNEAQ (reference sequence). The length of the CDR3 is 15 residues.

The chain combines TRBV30 with TRBJ2-7; D not certain. In germline, CDR1 is GTSNPN, CDR2 SVGIG (reference sequence). This CDR3 has 11 residues. The V gene lost 1 base and the J gene lost 3 bases, with 4 bases spanning the gap. CDR3 sequence reads: CAWSGHYEQYF. CDR3 coding DNA: TGTGCCTGGAGTGGTCACTACGAGCAGTACTTC.